Below are 25 T cell receptor beta chains sequenced from a single sample in a study of shared clonotypes between healthy human individuals. Assay used: immunoSEQ multiplex PCR; TCRdb lists only in-frame clones, some missing. The profile shows 2 million to 2.5 million clones, around 95% of them singletons. The sample consisted of naive CD4+ T cells sorted from blood. Subset noted: CD45RA+ positively selected. The receptors stem from a man in his late teens or twenties in good health.

V is TRBV2 and J is TRBJ2-1; 8 bases are shared with TRBD2. J gave up 5 bases and V 7 bases, and 4 bases lay outside the gene matches. Germline-derived CDR1 and CDR2 are SNHLY and FYNNEI. This CDR3 has 13 amino acids. The CDR3 nucleotides are TGTGCCAGCACTAAGACTAGCGACAATGAGCAGTTCTTC. It yields the protein CASTKTSDNEQFF.

A remark on this clone: In the same sample, other DNA sequences code for this CDR3. The chain uses TRBV5-1 and TRBJ1-3; 8 positions match TRBD1. In germline, CDR1 is SGHRS, CDR2 YFSETQ. Trimming at V came to 3 bases and at J to 4 bases, leaving 3 bases not matched to a gene. The CDR3 spans 14 residues. The CDR3 protein is CASSSGTGGNTIYF. The CDR3 coding sequence is TGCGCCAGCAGCTCCGGGACAGGAGGAAACACCATATATTTT.

V and J are TRBV9 and TRBJ1-3; possible D gene TRBD1, 5 bases. Germline V lookup: CDR1 SGDLS, CDR2 YYNGEE. The V gene lost 2 bases and the J gene lost 8 bases, with 26 bases spanning the gap. This CDR3 is built from 18 residues. The CDR3, as DNA: TGTGCCAGCAGCGTCGGGACGGGAGTAAATTGGTTAGAGGACACCATATATTTT. It encodes CASSVGTGVNWLEDTIYF.

This sequence joins TRBV5-1 and TRBJ2-5, with D unclear. V was cut by 2 bases and J by 5 bases, with 7 bases left in between. The length of the CDR3 is 12 residues. Germline V lookup: CDR1 SGHRS, CDR2 YFSETQ. The CDR3: CASSFERETQYF. CDR3 bases: TGCGCCAGCAGCTTCGAAAGGGAGACCCAGTACTTC.

The chain uses TRBV9 and TRBJ1-3, with TRBD1 matching over 7 bases. Germline-derived CDR1 and CDR2 are SGDLS and YYNGEE. The length of the CDR3 is 16 residues. Germline trimming cut 1 base from V and 0 bases from J; bases unmatched to any gene: 4. CDR3 sequence: CASSVTGASSGNTIYF. As DNA, the CDR3 is TGTGCCAGCAGCGTAACAGGGGCATCCTCTGGAAACACCATATATTTT.

The chain recombines TRBV7-9 with TRBJ2-1, with TRBD2 matching over 9 bases. Unmatched junction bases numbered 9, after V lost 3 bases and J lost 12 bases. CDR1 is SEHNR, CDR2 FQNEAQ, per germline (reference sequence). The CDR3 loop spans 14 amino acids. The CDR3: CASSLVAGDVVQFF. CDR3 DNA: TGTGCCAGCAGCTTGGTAGCGGGGGACGTCGTGCAGTTCTTC.

This clone was found once. The V gene is TRBV27, the J gene TRBJ1-1; D possibly corresponds to TRBD1 (5 bases). Trimming cost V 6 bases and J 4 bases, with 24 bases left between them. CDR1 and CDR2 (germline): MNHEY, SMNVEV (reference sequence). CDR3 length: 17 amino acids. The CDR3 loop reads CASRPPRDFLTGTEAFF. CDR3 sequence (DNA): TGTGCCAGCAGGCCTCCTCGGGACTTTTTAACGGGCACTGAAGCTTTCTTT.

The CDR3 region is CASSLVLTGTQPQHF. CDR3 nucleotide sequence: TGTGCCAGCAGCTTAGTCCTGACAGGGACGCAGCCCCAGCATTTT. J is TRBJ1-5 and V is TRBV7-2, with TRBD1 identical over 7 bases. CDR3 size: 15 residues. Trimming took 1 base from V and 7 from J; bases not matched to a gene: 7. Germline-derived CDR1 and CDR2 are SGHTA and FQGNSA. Variable domain in full (rest from reference TRBV7-2 and TRBJ1-5): GAGVSQSPSNKVTEKGKDVELRCDPISGHTALYWYRQSLGQGLEFLIYFQGNSAPDKSGLPSDRFSAERTGGSVSTLTIQRTQQEDSAVYLCASSLVLTGTQPQHFGDGTRLSIL.

With respect to this clone: The germline gene is not matched at one end of the junction; a read error may be the cause. The V and J genes are TRBV30 and TRBJ2-6; TRBD2 agrees at 7 bases. The CDR3 has 14 amino acids. Germline V gives CDR1 GTSNPN, CDR2 SVGIG (reference sequence). CDR3 nucleotide sequence: TGTGCCCGGAGCGGGGTAACTGGGGCCAACGTCCTGACTTTC. Protein sequence: CARSGVTGANVLTF.

On this clone itself: Other nucleotide sequences in the sample specify the same CDR3. V usage is TRBV7-2 and J usage is TRBJ2-7; 10 nucleotides align to TRBD2. The CDR3 covers 14 residues. The V segment lost 5 bases and the J segment 7 bases; nucleotides outside the gene matches: 8. CDR1 and CDR2 from the germline V gene are SGHTA and FQGNSA. CDR3: CASSPGLAGVEQYF. CDR3 nucleotide sequence: TGTGCCAGCAGCCCGGGGCTAGCGGGAGTAGAGCAGTACTTC.

The chain combines TRBV10-3 with TRBJ2-1, with TRBD1 identical over 8 bases. This CDR3 spans 13 amino acids. Trimming cost V 8 bases and J 3 bases; bases outside gene matches: 3. Germline assignment: CDR1 ENHRY and CDR2 SYGVKD. CDR3 sequence: CAIGQGNYNEQFF. CDR3 bases: TGTGCCATCGGACAGGGAAACTACAATGAGCAGTTCTTC.

The DNA of the CDR3 is TGCGCCAGCGGGGGTAAGGGGGTGAGGCCCCTCAATGAGCAGTTCTTC. Translated: CASGGKGVRPLNEQFF. The chain employs TRBV10-2 and TRBJ2-1, with D perhaps TRBD1 (6 bases). CDR3 length: 16 amino acids. V was cut by 8 bases and J by 6 bases, with 23 bases left in between. CDR1 and CDR2 (germline): WSHSY, SAAADI.

For the CDR3, the DNA is TGTGCCACACAAACGGGGGGAAGCACAGATACGCAGTATTTT. The encoded protein is CATQTGGSTDTQYF. The rearrangement links TRBV10-3 to TRBJ2-3; 7 bases match TRBD2. CDR1 and CDR2 from the germline V gene are ENHRY and SYGVKD. The CDR3 has 14 residues. Unmatched junction bases numbered 7, after V lost 10 bases and J lost 0 bases.

This chain connects TRBV18 to TRBJ2-3; 11 positions agree with TRBD2. The CDR3 spans 19 residues. J lost 2 bases, V lost 1 base, and 11 bases had no gene match. CDR1 KGHSH and CDR2 LQKENI come from the germline V gene. The CDR3 nucleotides are TGTGCCAGCTCACCACTGACTTCCTTACTAGCGGGAGCCACAGATACGCAGTATTTT. Its translation: CASSPLTSLLAGATDTQYF.

In nucleotides, the CDR3 is TGTGCCAGCAGTGAACGTATGGGACAGGGCCAGCCCCAGCATTTT. This sequence encodes CASSERMGQGQPQHF. The chain is built from TRBV6-1 and TRBJ1-5; 9 bases are a match to TRBD1. CDR3 length equals 15 residues. Looked up from germline, CDR1 is MNHNS and CDR2 is SASEGT. J was trimmed by 7 bases and V by 2 bases; bases with no gene match: 6.

V is TRBV18 and J is TRBJ2-7; no firm D call. Per germline, CDR1 KGHSH and CDR2 LQKENI. The V and J ends lost 4 bases and 2 bases respectively, with 12 bases between them. This CDR3 region has 14 residues. CDR3 residues: CASSQTDGTYEQYF. In DNA form, the CDR3 reads TGTGCCAGCTCACAGACGGACGGAACCTACGAGCAGTACTTC. Complete variable domain (other parts from reference TRBV18 and TRBJ2-7): NAGVMQNPRHLVRRRGQEARLRCSPMKGHSHVYWYRQLPEEGLKFMVYLQKENIIDESGMPKERFSAEFPKEGPSILRIQQVVRGDSAAYFCASSQTDGTYEQYFGPGTRLTVT.

This chain links TRBV28 with TRBJ1-1; no clear D gene. This CDR3 region has 15 residues. Trimming took 1 base from V and 2 from J, leaving 11 bases between them. Germline V gives CDR1 MDHEN, CDR2 SYDVKM. In DNA form, the CDR3 reads TGTGCCAGCAGTTTATCCTCCTGGCTAAACACTGAAGCTTTCTTT. Amino acid sequence: CASSLSSWLNTEAFF.

CDR3 coding DNA: TGCGCCAGCAGCTCCAGGGGGTTCGCCTATAATTCACCCCTCCACTTT. The encoded protein is CASSSRGFAYNSPLHF. This chain uses TRBV5-1 with TRBJ1-6; 7 positions agree with TRBD1. V shed 3 bases and J 2 bases; nucleotides not matched to a gene: 5. Germline CDR1 and CDR2: SGHRS and YFSETQ. The CDR3 has 16 residues.

This sequence joins TRBV7-8 and TRBJ2-3; TRBD1 aligns across 10 bases. The CDR3 has 16 residues. V lost 2 bases, J lost 4 bases, and 6 bases stayed unmatched. CDR1 and CDR2 (germline): SGHVS, FQNEAQ. This CDR3 reads CASSLFGTGASDTQYF. CDR3 nucleotide sequence: TGTGCCAGCAGCTTATTCGGGACAGGGGCATCAGATACGCAGTATTTT.

CDR3 sequence reads: CASSSGLPNYGYTF. CDR3 in DNA: TGTGCCAGCAGTTCGGGACTTCCTAACTATGGCTACACCTTC. V and J are TRBV27 and TRBJ1-2; TRBD1 is a possible D gene (5 bases). Trimming cost V 4 bases and J 0 bases, with 9 bases left between them. The CDR3 consists of 14 residues. Per the germline V gene, CDR1 is MNHEY and CDR2 is SMNVEV (reference sequence).

This chain uses TRBV30 with TRBJ2-1, with 8 bases aligning to TRBD1. The CDR3 covers 13 residues. V lost 8 bases, J lost 4 bases, and 7 bases stayed unmatched. CDR1 and CDR2 from the germline V gene are GTSNPN and SVGIG (reference sequence). The chain's CDR3 is CAAGGQGYNEQFF. CDR3 sequence (DNA): TGTGCCGCGGGCGGACAGGGATACAATGAGCAGTTCTTC.

This clone was picked up one time. This chain links TRBV6-1 with TRBJ2-5; 7 positions agree with TRBD2. This CDR3 has 15 residues. The germline CDR1 and CDR2 sequences are MNHNS and SASEGT. Trimming took 6 bases from V and 2 from J; bases not matched to a gene: 9. In nucleotides, the CDR3 is TGTGCCAGCAGCGATTCGGGACTACCGCAAGAGACCCAGTACTTC. It yields the protein CASSDSGLPQETQYF.

This clone came up once. The V and J genes are TRBV29-1 and TRBJ2-1; TRBD1 or TRBD2 may be the D gene (6 bases each). Germline CDR1 SQVTM, CDR2 ANQGSEA. The CDR3 runs to 16 residues. V was cut by 6 bases and J by 0 bases, with 18 bases left in between. CDR3 DNA: TGCAGCGTAGGCCCCCCACGGGGGCCCTCCTACAATGAGCAGTTCTTC. Residues: CSVGPPRGPSYNEQFF.

Note on this clone: Germline is not matched at one junction end, which may reflect a read error. The chain recombines TRBV7-7 with TRBJ1-5; 9 positions agree with TRBD1. The CDR3 is made up of 14 amino acids. Per the germline V gene, CDR1 is SSHAT and CDR2 is FNYEAQ (reference sequence). CDR3 region: CASTTGQGNQPQHF. CDR3 nucleotides: TGTGCTAGCACAACGGGACAGGGTAATCAGCCCCAGCATTTT.

This clone has only one observation. The J gene is TRBJ1-6, the V gene TRBV5-4; D is undetermined. V dropped 4 bases and J dropped 8 bases, with 16 bases sitting between them. Germline loops: CDR1 SGHNT, CDR2 YYREEE (reference sequence). This CDR3 spans 15 amino acids. CDR3 sequence: CASSPGGRMDSPLHF. The CDR3 DNA reads TGTGCCAGCAGCCCCGGCGGACGAATGGATTCACCCCTCCACTTT. Combining the CDR3 with reference TRBV5-4 and TRBJ1-6 gives the whole variable domain ETGVTQSPTHLIKTRGQQVTLRCSSQSGHNTVSWYQQALGQGPQFIFQYYREEENGRGNFPPRFSGLQFPNYSSELNVNALELDDSALYLCASSPGGRMDSPLHFGNGTRLTVT.